What follows are 17 T cell receptor beta chains derived from one specimen sequenced in a study of blood T cells in healthy people across ages. A second PCR of roughly 6 to 12 cycles used a sample-barcoded 5' primer and a J-beta primer mix. From the 5' RACE reads, TCRdb called clonotypes with MiXCR, one entry per CDR3 protein. Of approximately 1.5 million distinct CDR3 sequences in the sample, about 31% were seen once. What was sequenced was blood. The source is a woman in her thirties in good health.

V and J are TRBV6-6 and TRBJ2-1, with TRBD2 matching 10 bases. The CDR3 is made up of 14 amino acids. In germline, CDR1 is MNHNY, CDR2 SVGAGI (reference sequence). Trimming at V came to 10 bases and at J to 5 bases, leaving 8 bases not matched to a gene. CDR3 in amino acids: CANSQAGGDNEQFF. CDR3 DNA: TGTGCCAACAGCCAAGCGGGGGGGGACAATGAGCAGTTCTTC.

The table lists this clonotype with a few counts. The chain is built from TRBV4-1 and TRBJ2-1; D is undetermined. Germline loops: CDR1 MGHRA, CDR2 YSYEKL. V gave up 1 base and J gave up 5 bases, with 9 bases separating them. The CDR3 covers 14 residues. The CDR3 protein is CASSQVGVNNEQFF. The CDR3 nucleotides are TGCGCCAGCAGCCAAGTTGGGGTTAACAATGAGCAGTTCTTC.

Comment on this clonotype: Mismatch with germline at one junction end may stem from a read error. The chain couples TRBV7-2 to TRBJ2-7, with D unresolved. The germline V gene encodes CDR1 SGHTA and CDR2 FQGNSA. The CDR3 spans 12 residues. The CDR3 nucleotides are TGTGCCGGCAGCTTAAATCAGTACGAGCAGTACTTC. It specifies CAGSLNQYEQYF.

The rearrangement links TRBV28 to TRBJ2-5, with 9 bases that match TRBD2. This CDR3 comprises 15 residues. J was trimmed by 11 bases and V by 4 bases; bases with no gene match: 14. Germline V CDR1 and CDR2: MDHEN, SYDVKM. The CDR3 protein is CASSSGTSLKDEQYF. CDR3 coding DNA: TGTGCCAGCAGTTCCGGGACTAGCCTTAAGGATGAGCAGTACTTC.

V and J are TRBV7-2 and TRBJ1-1; D ambiguous. Between the trimmed V and J ends, which lost 5 bases and 2 bases, there was a span of 9 bases. Germline V CDR1 and CDR2: SGHTA, FQGNSA. This CDR3 spans 13 amino acids. DNA of the CDR3: TGTGCCAGCAGCATGACAAGAAACACTGAAGCTTTCTTT. Translation gives CASSMTRNTEAFF.

This chain connects TRBV9 to TRBJ2-5, with 10 bases lining up with TRBD1. The CDR3 totals 15 residues. Trimming at V came to 2 bases and at J to 5 bases, leaving 6 bases not matched to a gene. The germline V gene has CDR1 SGDLS and CDR2 YYNGEE. The CDR3 DNA sequence: TGTGCCAGCAGCGTTTCGACAGGGGGCCGGGAGACCCAGTACTTC. It is translated as CASSVSTGGRETQYF.

This clonotype was observed a handful of times. The rearrangement links TRBV7-2 to TRBJ2-2, with 8 bases that match TRBD2. CDR1 is SGHTA and CDR2 is FQGNSA in the germline V gene. The ends lost 5 bases at V and 6 bases at J; junction bases unmatched: 14. This CDR3 has 17 amino acids. CDR3 sequence (DNA): TGTGCCAGCAGCGGAACCGGGACTAGTTTCTTCCCCGGGGAGCTGTTTTTT. Its protein is CASSGTGTSFFPGELFF.

The V and J genes are TRBV27 and TRBJ2-2; 9 bases fit TRBD2. The V gene end was trimmed by 11 bases and the J gene end by 4 bases; junction bases not matched to a gene: 17. This CDR3 has 17 residues. Germline CDR1 MNHEY, CDR2 SMNVEV (reference sequence). The CDR3 DNA is TGTGCCGGCACCCACCTCATAGCGGGAGACTCCACCGGGGAGCTGTTTTTT. This translates into CAGTHLIAGDSTGELFF.

This chain links TRBV28 with TRBJ1-1; D may be TRBD1 (5 bases). V was cut by 4 bases and J by 10 bases, with 22 bases left in between. The CDR3 has 15 amino acids. Germline loops: CDR1 MDHEN, CDR2 SYDVKM. CDR3 nucleotides: TGTGCCAGCAGTTCCGTAGAAAATGGAAGTGGGGGAGCTTTCTTT. Protein sequence: CASSSVENGSGGAFF.

This clonotype was counted between two and nine times. The V and J genes are TRBV24-1 and TRBJ2-5; 14 nucleotides line up with TRBD2. V lost 5 bases, J lost 3 bases, and 16 bases stayed unmatched. The CDR3 runs 20 residues. CDR1 and CDR2 from the germline V gene are KGHDR and SFDVKD. The CDR3 DNA is TGTGCCACCAGTGCTGAATTACCGGGACTAGCGGGAGAGGGAAAAGAGACCCAGTACTTC. This encodes CATSAELPGLAGEGKETQYF.

This clonotype showed up just a few times. This may come from a read error, since a much larger clone is one base off. The gene calls are TRBV29-1 and TRBJ2-1; D is possibly TRBD1 or TRBD2 (5 bases each). The CDR3 length is 12 residues. The germline CDR1 and CDR2 sequences are SQVTM and ANQGSEA. The CDR3 protein is CSGERGADEQFF. The CDR3 DNA reads as TGCAGCGGTGAACGAGGGGCGGATGAGCAGTTCTTC.

The chain recombines TRBV12-3 or TRBV12-4 with TRBJ2-1; the D is unclear. The CDR3 length is 15 residues. V shed 7 bases and J shed 0 bases, with 13 bases lying between them. CDR3 nucleotide sequence: TGTGCCAGCAATATACGGACGGGCTCCTACAATGAGCAGTTCTTC. Its translation is CASNIRTGSYNEQFF.

Ten or more counts support this clonotype. The genes are TRBV12-3 or TRBV12-4 and TRBJ2-1; 8 bases map to TRBD1. The V and J ends lost 5 bases and 10 bases, in that order; junction bases with no gene match: 7. This CDR3 comprises 13 residues. The CDR3: CASSVTGVTEQFF. CDR3 bases: TGTGCCAGCAGTGTGACAGGGGTCACCGAGCAGTTCTTC.

V usage is TRBV6-1 and J usage is TRBJ1-5; D not resolved. Trimming stripped 7 bases from V and 6 bases from J, with 10 bases between. Germline V CDR1 and CDR2: MNHNS, SASEGT. The CDR3 contains 12 residues. The CDR3 here is CASKGLTQPQHF. DNA of the CDR3: TGTGCCAGCAAGGGTCTCACTCAGCCCCAGCATTTT.

This clonotype was observed many times. The rearrangement links TRBV10-3 to TRBJ2-3; D not certain. Germline V gene lookup returns CDR1 ENHRY and CDR2 SYGVKD. Deletions cut 2 bases from V and 7 bases from J, with 7 bases between. The CDR3 loop spans 12 amino acids. As DNA, the CDR3 is TGTGCCATCAGTGAGGAAAGGCATACGCAGTATTTT. Translation gives CAISEERHTQYF.

This clonotype was counted at least ten times. The rearrangement links TRBV12-3 or TRBV12-4 to TRBJ1-2; no reliable D call. With 4 bases removed from V and 8 bases from J, the gap between germline ends came to 11 bases. This CDR3 is 12 amino acids long. Here the CDR3 DNA reads TGTGCCAGCAGTTCAGGTGGAATCGGCTACACCTTC. This sequence encodes CASSSGGIGYTF.

This clonotype was seen a handful of times. This sequence joins TRBV3-1 and TRBJ2-4; 10 bases map to TRBD2. CDR1 LGHDT and CDR2 YNNKEL come from the germline V gene (reference sequence). V lost 0 bases and J lost 15; bases outside the gene matches: 14. CDR3 size: 16 residues. The CDR3 region has the DNA TGTGCCAGCAGCCAAGATGGGGGAGCTAGCGGGAGAAGGGCGTACTTC. It is translated as CASSQDGGASGRRAYF.